This TCR beta chain emerged from a study of T cell responses to AZD1222 COVID-19 vaccine. Study at large: Doses given second, at about 4 or about 12 weeks, were pooled.

This CDR3 is built from 14 residues. The V end was cut by 7 bases, the J end by 0 bases, with 10 bases between. CDR1 LNHDA and CDR2 SQIVND come from the germline V gene (reference sequence). General study findings and limits: Spike regions recognized by vaccine-associated CD4 TCRs spanned the protein, led by 160-218 and 743-854. A mostly white British donor set with more females was recruited, and clonal diversity was possibly underestimated. Close to half of all spike-specific TCRs reportedly target regions of the variants that are unmutated.

Sequencing was performed with immunoSEQ multiplex PCR; in TCRdb, only in-frame clones are kept and a portion is missing. The sample shows approximately 110,000 clones, about 87% of them seen only once. With respect to this clone: Its antigen is unidentified.

The sample consisted of peripheral blood, taken on day 0 of AZD1222 vaccination. The V gene is TRBV19, the J gene TRBJ1-5, with D possibly TRBD1 on 5 matching bases. The TCR sequence derives from an adult in good health. The CDR3 loop reads CASTDSVSNQPQHF. DNA of the CDR3: TGTGCCAGTACTGACAGCGTTAGCAATCAGCCCCAGCATTTT.